This T cell receptor (beta chain) was observed in a study of T cell repertoires in cytomegalovirus infection. About the study: Indications of both CMV infection and matching HLA type were provided by public TCR beta signatures. Points from the study as a whole: Clonotype analysis showed dominance of the ex vivo response by HLA-C-restricted CMV-specific TCR beta clonotypes. People with CMV and the relevant HLA were identified by cumulative public TCR beta family frequency.

This clonotype was counted only a few times. The antigen is undetermined. From the reads, TCRdb called clonotypes with MiXCR, one entry per CDR3 protein. The sample comprises about 160,000 distinct CDR3 sequences, approximately 17% of which are singletons, and about 17% rests with the top ten. The TCR was taken from a human donor in good health (CMV status not recorded). Some clones in this sample may be carry-over from other donors' samples. Specimen: CD8+ T cells from PBMCs.

The CDR3 DNA is TGTGCCAGCAGTGCAACAGTAAATGGCTACACCTTC. Encoded protein: CASSATVNGYTF. The rearrangement uses TRBV25-1 and TRBJ1-2, with D uncertain. The CDR3 spans 12 residues. Trimming took off 4 bases at V and 6 bases at J, with 9 bases between the two ends. The germline CDR1 and CDR2 sequences are MGHDK and SYGVNS.